Presented here are 28 T cell receptor beta chains from one specimen sequenced in a study of shared clonotypes between healthy human individuals. Only in-frame clones appear in the TCRdb table, and some are missing; sequencing was by immunoSEQ multiplex PCR. The table records some 500,000 clones, roughly three quarters of them present only once. The material sequenced was PBMCs. These TCRs come from a woman in her thirties or forties in good health. Some clones in this sample may be carry-over from other donors' samples.

For this clone: This may come from a read error, since a much larger clone is one base off. Other nucleotide sequences in the sample specify the same CDR3. This chain links TRBV19 with TRBJ1-4; D may be TRBD1 (5 bases). Germline-derived CDR1 and CDR2 are LNHDA and SQIVND (reference sequence). CDR3 length: 15 amino acids. CDR3 sequence reads: CASRPLGVGSEKLFF. The CDR3, as DNA: TGCGCCAGTAGACCCTTGGGGGTAGGAAGTGAAAAACTGTTTTTT.

The rearrangement uses TRBV2 and TRBJ2-7; possible D gene TRBD2, 5 bases. Germline CDR1 is SNHLY and CDR2 is FYNNEI. This CDR3 is 16 amino acids long. Trimming removed 3 bases from V and 9 bases from J, with 24 bases in between. The DNA of the CDR3 is TGTGCCAGCAGTGACGGACCTAGACAAATGACTACGAGGCAGTACTTC. The encoded protein is CASSDGPRQMTTRQYF.

The rearrangement uses TRBV7-8 and TRBJ1-1; D ambiguous. The V end lost 2 bases, the J end lost 9 bases, and 7 bases lay between the germline ends. The CDR3 has 11 amino acids. Germline V CDR1 and CDR2: SGHVS, FQNEAQ. CDR3 bases: TGTGCCAGCAGCTTATCTTACAAAGCTTTCTTT. This encodes CASSLSYKAFF. Filled out from reference TRBV7-8 and TRBJ1-1, the complete variable domain reads GAGVSQSPRYKVAKRGQDVALRCDPISGHVSLFWYQQALGQGPEFLTYFQNEAQLDKSGLPSDRFFAERPEGSVSTLKIQRTQQEDSAVYLCASSLSYKAFFGQGTRLTVV.

In regard to this clone: This likely reflects a read error, since a far larger clone is one base away. This rearrangement joins TRBV7-9 to TRBJ2-7; 10 bases are a match to TRBD1. This CDR3 has 16 amino acids. From germline, CDR1 is SEHNR and CDR2 FQNEAQ (reference sequence). CDR3: CASSLELGQGSYEQHF. In DNA, the CDR3 is TGTGCCAGCAGCTTAGAACTGGGACAGGGGTCCTACGAGCAGCACTTC.

The chain employs TRBV2 and TRBJ2-2; D remains unclear. Between the trimmed V and J ends, which lost 4 bases and 0 bases, there was a span of 12 bases. Per germline, CDR1 SNHLY and CDR2 FYNNEI. This CDR3 region has 16 residues. The CDR3 region is CASSVGRPPNTGELFF. CDR3 bases: TGTGCCAGCAGTGTCGGAAGGCCCCCGAACACCGGGGAGCTGTTTTTT.

J is TRBJ2-1 and V is TRBV5-1, with D maybe TRBD1 (5 bases). The CDR3 runs 15 residues. Germline CDR1 and CDR2: SGHRS and YFSETQ. V was clipped by 4 bases and J by 2 bases, with 13 bases between them. CDR3 loop: CASSMTVAAYNEQFF. In nucleotides, the CDR3 is TGCGCCAGCAGCATGACAGTGGCGGCCTACAATGAGCAGTTCTTC.

V gene TRBV29-1 combines with J gene TRBJ1-1; 7 bases agree with TRBD1. The CDR3 totals 13 residues. With 5 bases clipped from V and 2 bases from J, the junction kept 5 bases outside the gene matches. From germline, CDR1 is SQVTM and CDR2 ANQGSEA. The CDR3 here is CSVIQGSNTEAFF. The CDR3 DNA reads as TGCAGCGTTATACAGGGGAGTAACACTGAAGCTTTCTTT.

This chain connects TRBV10-2 to TRBJ2-1; 9 positions match TRBD1. With 1 base clipped from V and 4 bases from J, the junction kept 5 bases outside the gene matches. The length of the CDR3 is 16 residues. The germline V gene encodes CDR1 WSHSY and CDR2 SAAADI. CDR3 nucleotide sequence: TGCGCCAGCAGTGAGTTCCCCGGGACAGGGTACAATGAGCAGTTCTTC. This encodes CASSEFPGTGYNEQFF.

As to this clone: This same CDR3 is encoded by further DNA sequences in the sample. The chain joins TRBV4-1 to TRBJ2-1; TRBD2 matches 13 bases. The CDR3 has 15 residues. V gave up 4 bases and J gave up 6 bases; unmatched junction bases: 3. CDR1 and CDR2 from the germline V gene are MGHRA and YSYEKL. CDR3 loop: CASSPGLAGVNEQFF. CDR3 bases: TGCGCCAGCAGCCCCGGACTAGCGGGAGTCAATGAGCAGTTCTTC.

The V call is TRBV5-5, the J call TRBJ1-5, with 7 bases that match TRBD1. V was clipped by 0 bases and J by 7 bases; unmatched bases: 4. The CDR3 has 14 residues. From germline, CDR1 is SGHKS and CDR2 YYEKEE (reference sequence). The CDR3 region is CASSLALTGQPQHF. The CDR3 DNA sequence: TGTGCCAGCAGCTTGGCGCTGACAGGGCAGCCCCAGCATTTT.

The chain combines TRBV4-1 with TRBJ2-5; D is unresolved. Germline V gene lookup returns CDR1 MGHRA and CDR2 YSYEKL. V lost 0 bases to trimming and J lost 3 bases, with 14 bases between them. The CDR3 loop spans 16 amino acids. As DNA, the CDR3 is TGCGCCAGCAGCCAAGATTCCGGACCGATTGAAGAGACCCAGTACTTC. This encodes CASSQDSGPIEETQYF.

The chain carries TRBV6-6 and TRBJ1-2; D might be TRBD1 (5 bases). This CDR3 has 15 amino acids. The germline gives CDR1 MNHNY, CDR2 SVGAGI (reference sequence). The ends were cut back, 0 bases at V and 3 bases at J, with 11 bases in the middle. The chain's CDR3 is CASSYSGQSYYGYTF. For the CDR3, the DNA is TGTGCCAGCAGTTACTCGGGGCAGTCTTACTATGGCTACACCTTC.

To note about this clone: With a much larger clone just one base away, this may be a read error. This chain links TRBV15 with TRBJ2-3; no clear D. Germline CDR1 is LNHNV and CDR2 is YYDKDF (reference sequence). There are 16 residues in the CDR3. The CDR3 spells CAASRGARDGTDTQYF. The CDR3 nucleotides read TGTGCCGCCAGCAGAGGTGCTCGCGACGGCACAGATACGCAGTATTTT. Drawing the rest from reference TRBV15 and TRBJ2-3, the complete variable domain is DAMVIQNPRYQVTQFGKPVTLSCSQTLNHNVMYWYQQKSSQAPKLLFHYYDKDFNNEADTPDNFQSRRPNTSFCFLDIRSPGLGDTAMYLCAASRGARDGTDTQYFGPGTRLTVL.

V and J are TRBV28 and TRBJ2-7; perhaps TRBD2 as D (7 bases). The germline V and J ends were trimmed by 1 base and 1 base, with 17 bases remaining between them. CDR3 size: 17 residues. Germline V CDR1 and CDR2: MDHEN, SYDVKM. The CDR3, as DNA: TGTGCCAGCAGTTTATCCCCAGGGGTAGCGGGTTCCTACGAGCAGTACTTC. As protein: CASSLSPGVAGSYEQYF.

About this clone: Distinct nucleotide sequences in the sample also encode this CDR3. The chain recombines TRBV5-1 with TRBJ1-2; D gene unclear. V lost 5 bases to trimming and J lost 2 bases, with 10 bases between them. The CDR3 totals 13 residues. The germline gives CDR1 SGHRS, CDR2 YFSETQ. The CDR3 nucleotides read TGCGCCAGCAGTCCCGGAGTCAACTATGGCTACACCTTC. This sequence encodes CASSPGVNYGYTF. The whole variable domain, filled in from reference TRBV5-1 and TRBJ1-2, reads KAGVTQTPRYLIKTRGQQVTLSCSPISGHRSVSWYQQTPGQGLQFLFEYFSETQRNKGNFPGRFSGRQFSNSRSEMNVSTLELGDSALYLCASSPGVNYGYTFGSGTRLTVV.

This clone was detected only once. The chain combines TRBV12-5 with TRBJ2-2; 15 bases map to TRBD2. The CDR3 has 19 amino acids. V trimming: 0 bases; J trimming: 5 bases; junction bases outside the gene matches: 7. From germline, CDR1 is LGHNT and CDR2 FRNRAP. The CDR3 sequence: CASGLVLGLAGGGTGELFF. The CDR3, as DNA: TGTGCTAGTGGTTTGGTCCTTGGACTAGCGGGAGGGGGTACCGGGGAGCTGTTTTTT.

The gene calls are TRBV19 and TRBJ1-5; D uncertain. The germline V gene has CDR1 LNHDA and CDR2 SQIVND (reference sequence). The CDR3 consists of 17 residues. The germline V and J ends were trimmed by 3 bases and 1 base, with 16 bases remaining between them. Here the CDR3 reads CASSIIGGGRSNQPQHF. In DNA, the CDR3 is TGTGCCAGTAGTATCATAGGCGGAGGGCGAAGCAATCAGCCCCAGCATTTT.

This chain connects TRBV2 to TRBJ2-3; 7 bases agree with TRBD2. Looked up from germline, CDR1 is SNHLY and CDR2 is FYNNEI. The ends lost 4 bases at V and 6 bases at J; junction bases unmatched: 7. This CDR3 region has 14 residues. The CDR3 nucleotides read TGTGCCAGCAGTGCGGGACTAACTTCGGATACGCAGTATTTT. It specifies CASSAGLTSDTQYF.

V and J are TRBV5-1 and TRBJ2-2, with D possibly TRBD1 on 5 matching bases. Germline values: CDR1 SGHRS, CDR2 YFSETQ. The CDR3 has 15 residues. Between the trimmed V and J ends, which lost 0 bases and 2 bases, there was a span of 8 bases. The CDR3 DNA is TGCGCCAGCAGCTTGGGACAGACCAACACCGGGGAGCTGTTTTTT. Translated, it gives CASSLGQTNTGELFF.

J is TRBJ1-5 and V is TRBV5-1; D is ambiguous. V lost 0 bases and J lost 3, with 4 bases in between. This CDR3 has 13 amino acids. CDR1 SGHRS and CDR2 YFSETQ come from the germline V gene. The DNA for the CDR3 is TGCGCCAGCAGCTTGGGTGCCAATCAGCCCCAGCATTTT. It specifies CASSLGANQPQHF.

The sample holds many counts of this clone. Other DNA sequences in this specimen translate into the identical CDR3. V is TRBV9 and J is TRBJ2-2, with 9 bases matching TRBD1. The germline gives CDR1 SGDLS, CDR2 YYNGEE. V trimming: 4 bases; J trimming: 3 bases; junction bases outside the gene matches: 7. This CDR3 has 16 residues. The DNA for the CDR3 is TGTGCCAGCAGCCCCCAGGGGACAGGGTACACCGGGGAGCTGTTTTTT. As protein: CASSPQGTGYTGELFF.

V gene TRBV9 combines with J gene TRBJ1-1, with D perhaps matching TRBD1 (5 bases). Trimming cost V 7 bases and J 1 base, with 8 bases left between them. The CDR3 loop spans 12 amino acids. In germline, CDR1 is SGDLS, CDR2 YYNGEE. CDR3 sequence: CASGTPNTEAFF. CDR3 in DNA: TGTGCCAGCGGGACCCCGAACACTGAAGCTTTCTTT.

The chain employs TRBV6-5 and TRBJ2-5; 9 nucleotides agree with TRBD2. The end of the DNA is better explained by TRBJ2-7, so the J call may be wrong. The germline gives CDR1 MNHEY, CDR2 SVGAGI. The CDR3 is made up of 15 amino acids. CDR3 coding DNA: TGTGCCAGCAGCCCACTAGCGGGTAGGAAGTACGAGCAGTACTTC. Residues: CASSPLAGRKYEQYF.

Only a few counts were recorded for this clone. CDR3 nucleotide sequence: TGTGCCTGGACGCTAGGACAGGAGGGAAAGCAGTACTTC. Translated: CAWTLGQEGKQYF. The chain joins TRBV30 to TRBJ2-7; weak D call: TRBD1 (7 bases). Germline values: CDR1 GTSNPN, CDR2 SVGIG (reference sequence). CDR3 size: 13 residues. The V gene lost 4 bases and the J gene lost 8 bases, with 18 bases spanning the gap.

This clone was picked up a small number of times. The gene calls are TRBV10-2 and TRBJ1-1; D remains unclear. Trimming cost V 0 bases and J 1 base, with 3 bases left between them. Germline lookup yields CDR1 WSHSY and CDR2 SAAADI. The CDR3 totals 13 residues. In DNA, the CDR3 is TGCGCCAGCAGTGAGTCAGGGAACACTGAAGCTTTCTTT. This encodes CASSESGNTEAFF.

Notes on this clone: A read error is likely here: a far larger clone is one base away. The J gene is TRBJ2-4, the V gene TRBV7-9, with D hard to call. The DNA end lines up better with TRBJ2-1; the J call may be wrong. The CDR3 loop spans 14 amino acids. Germline loops: CDR1 SEHNR, CDR2 FQNEAQ (reference sequence). For the CDR3, the DNA is TGTGCCAGCAGCTTAACGGCGGCCAAAAACATTCAGTTCTTC. This gives the protein CASSLTAAKNIQFF.

V and J are TRBV7-2 and TRBJ1-1; D not resolved. The CDR3 consists of 14 residues. Germline CDR1 SGHTA, CDR2 FQGNSA. V was cut by 3 bases and J by 7 bases, with 15 bases left in between. The DNA for the CDR3 is TGTGCCAGCAGCTTCGACACAACCTTACGTGAAGCTTTCTTT. It translates to CASSFDTTLREAFF.

This clone was seen a single time. The rearrangement uses TRBV2 and TRBJ2-4; 7 bases match TRBD1. After removal of 6 bases from V and 7 bases from J, the junction contained 12 bases not matched to a gene. The germline V gene has CDR1 SNHLY and CDR2 FYNNEI. This CDR3 comprises 15 residues. CDR3 DNA sequence: TGTGCCAGCAGCGCTCAACAGGGGAAGGGTAACATTCAGTACTTC. Translation: CASSAQQGKGNIQYF.